Shown below are 2 T cell receptor beta chains from a single sample sequenced in a study of beta chain features in type 1 diabetes. Reverse transcribing all isolated RNA meant expressed TCRB transcripts were sequenced. The protocol was immunoSEQ multiplex PCR, while the TCRdb copy is restricted to in-frame clones and leaves out a portion. This table has about 240,000 clones, around a quarter appearing once. Sequences were obtained from central memory CD4+ T cells from blood. Receptors originate from a man aged 25 to 40 in good health.

Notes on this clone: This may be a read error, as it is one base from a much larger clone. This chain links TRBV5-4 with TRBJ2-4; 8 bases match TRBD2. This CDR3 has 15 residues. The junction had 8 bases not matched to a gene; V was cut back by 3 bases and J by 6 bases. From germline, CDR1 is SGHNT and CDR2 YYREEE (reference sequence). The DNA for the CDR3 is TGTGCCAGCAGCTCCCCGGGGGGGGAATCAAACATTCAGTACTTC. It is translated as CASSSPGGESNIQYF.

The rearrangement uses TRBV7-9 and TRBJ2-5; D not resolved. The CDR3 extends over 12 amino acids. CDR1 SEHNR and CDR2 FQNEAQ come from the germline V gene (reference sequence). Trimming left V 6 bases short and J 5 bases short, with 10 bases between. The CDR3 sequence: CASSVLGETQYF. Written as DNA, the CDR3 is TGTGCCAGCAGTGTGCTGGGGGAGACCCAGTACTTC. Full variable domain (missing parts from reference TRBV7-9 and TRBJ2-5): DTGVSQNPRHKITKRGQNVTFRCDPISEHNRLYWYRQTLGQGPEFLTYFQNEAQLEKSRLLSDRFSAERPKGSFSTLEIQRTEQGDSAMYLCASSVLGETQYFGPGTRLLVL.